This entry is about one T cell receptor beta chain. This sample is drawn from a study of blood T cell repertoires in COVID-19. As for the study in general: Spain, Italy and the United States supplied samples that represented acute and convalescent COVID-19.

Per the original methods: Amplification with reference gene primers provided the estimates of nucleated cell counts. Sequencing was performed with immunoSEQ multiplex PCR; in TCRdb, only in-frame clones are kept and a portion is missing. The V and J calls and clone size come from that table; D and trimming were worked out from the DNA. Of about 96,000 clones listed, around 90% are singletons. The sequencing sample was made of peripheral blood. The TCR comes from a human donor with COVID-19, enrolled during active disease. The donor label of this sample is uncertain.

The CDR3 nucleotides are TGCGCCAGCAGTGACACCCCGGGAGAGCCCCAGCATTTT. It is translated as CASSDTPGEPQHF. This chain connects TRBV10-1 to TRBJ1-5; the D is unclear. The CDR3 totals 13 residues. Germline V gene lookup returns CDR1 WNHNN and CDR2 SYGVQD (reference sequence). Trimming removed 3 bases at V and 8 bases at J, with 11 bases between.